A single sample gave rise to the 26 T cell receptor beta chains below, sequenced in a study of CD8 T cells in ankylosing spondylitis. Each CDR3 protein is one row after TCRdb ran MiXCR on the 5' RACE reads. The table lists approximately 110,000 distinct CDR3 sequences, about 24% of them singletons. The source material was synovial fluid, either unsorted or a sorted T cell fraction (not recorded which). Source of these receptors: a male donor with ankylosing spondylitis.

This clonotype was seen only a few times. The J gene is TRBJ2-1, the V gene TRBV27; tentatively, D is TRBD2 (5 bases). Germline loops: CDR1 MNHEY, CDR2 SMNVEV (reference sequence). This CDR3 spans 15 amino acids. The germline V and J ends were trimmed by 6 bases and 4 bases, with 16 bases remaining between them. The CDR3 DNA reads TGTGCCAGCAGAAGCCCGGCGGGCCGGTACAATGAGCAGTTCTTC. Protein: CASRSPAGRYNEQFF.

For the CDR3, the DNA is TGCGCCAGCAGGGAAGGGACAGGAGAAGGAAATCAGCCCCAGCATTTT. The encoded protein is CASREGTGEGNQPQHF. The chain is built from TRBV5-1 and TRBJ1-5, with TRBD1 matching over 8 bases. Germline CDR1 reads SGHRS; CDR2 reads YFSETQ. Unmatched junction bases numbered 11, after V lost 5 bases and J lost 4 bases. CDR3 length: 16 amino acids.

This clonotype was picked up a small number of times. The chain employs TRBV20-1 and TRBJ2-7; 8 positions match TRBD1. Per germline, CDR1 DFQATT and CDR2 SNEGSKA (reference sequence). The CDR3 has 14 residues. V was pared by 1 base and J by 3 bases, with 5 bases of the junction left unmatched. DNA for the CDR3: TGCAGTGCTAGAGGAACAGGGGGGCACTACGAGCAGTACGTC. Translating gives CSARGTGGHYEQYV.

This clonotype was picked up many times. The rearrangement uses TRBV21-1 and TRBJ2-7; whether TRBD2, the table's D call, matches the DNA was not checked. TRBV21-1 is an annotated pseudogene. The CDR3 covers 15 residues. The CDR3 region is CASSISASGSYEQYV. The CDR3, as DNA: TGTGCCAGCAGCATCTCCGCCTCCGGCTCCTACGAGCAGTACGTC.

This clonotype was seen at least ten times. The chain recombines TRBV19 with TRBJ2-3; D uncertain. This CDR3 is 16 amino acids long. Germline lookup yields CDR1 LNHDA and CDR2 SQIVND (reference sequence). V lost 4 bases and J 2 bases, leaving 16 bases between the germline ends. This chain's CDR3 is CASSNPYTGSTDTQYF. Here the CDR3 DNA reads TGTGCCAGTAGTAATCCCTATACGGGCTCCACAGATACGCAGTATTTT.

This clonotype was seen more than once but under ten times. The rearrangement links TRBV20-1 to TRBJ2-1; D gene uncertain. This CDR3 has 15 residues. V shed 2 bases and J shed 3 bases, with 14 bases lying between them. Germline V gives CDR1 DFQATT, CDR2 SNEGSKA (reference sequence). The CDR3 protein is CSARPPSADYNEQFF. CDR3 nucleotides: TGCAGTGCTAGACCACCTTCGGCGGACTACAATGAGCAGTTCTTC.

J is TRBJ2-2 and V is TRBV3-1; tentative D call: TRBD1 (5 bases). Germline CDR1 LGHDT, CDR2 YNNKEL (reference sequence). With 1 base removed from V and 4 bases from J, the gap between germline ends came to 7 bases. The CDR3 extends over 14 amino acids. The CDR3 nucleotides are TGTGCCAGCAGCCAAGGAAGGGGCACCGGGGAGCTGTTTTTT. Residues: CASSQGRGTGELFF.

This clonotype was picked up a small number of times. This CDR3 is CASSYSGTIRETQYF. CDR3 DNA sequence: TGTGCCAGCAGCTACTCCGGGACAATTAGAGAGACCCAGTACTTC. The chain couples TRBV7-2 to TRBJ2-5, with D maybe TRBD1 (6 bases). The CDR3 totals 15 residues. V was cut by 4 bases and J by 4 bases, with 16 bases left in between. Per germline, CDR1 SGHTA and CDR2 FQGNSA.

The rearrangement links TRBV6-5 to TRBJ2-3; the D gene is possibly TRBD2 (5 bases). The germline V gene has CDR1 MNHEY and CDR2 SVGAGI. V was cut by 4 bases and J by 1 base, with 9 bases left in between. The CDR3 runs to 14 residues. The chain's CDR3 is CASSSGFGTDTQYF. The CDR3 DNA follows: TGTGCCAGCAGTTCGGGATTTGGCACAGATACGCAGTATTTT.

A few counts support this clonotype. The chain recombines TRBV18 with TRBJ2-5; D is unresolved. The ends were cut back, 1 base at V and 3 bases at J, with 3 bases in the middle. This CDR3 contains 12 residues. Germline V gene lookup returns CDR1 KGHSH and CDR2 LQKENI. The CDR3 DNA reads TGTGCCAGCTCACCACAAAAAGAGACCCAGTACTTC. Amino acid sequence: CASSPQKETQYF.

The chain couples TRBV9 to TRBJ2-7, with 9 nucleotides matching TRBD2. V lost 3 bases, J lost 3 bases, and 16 bases stayed unmatched. There are 18 residues in the CDR3. Germline-derived CDR1 and CDR2 are SGDLS and YYNGEE. In nucleotides, the CDR3 is TGTGCCAGCAGCGCCTCCTCCACTAGCGGGCGACCTTTCTACGAGCAGTACTTC. Translating it yields CASSASSTSGRPFYEQYF.

The rearrangement links TRBV5-1 to TRBJ2-7, with a tentative D call TRBD1 (6 bases). V lost 0 bases and J 2 bases, leaving 15 bases between the germline ends. There are 16 residues in the CDR3. The V gene's germline CDR1 is SGHRS and CDR2 YFSETQ. CDR3 in amino acids: CASSLAGQGRTYEQYF. The CDR3 nucleotides read TGCGCCAGCAGCTTGGCGGGCCAGGGGCGAACCTACGAGCAGTACTTC.

This clonotype was counted at least ten times. The chain is built from TRBV4-1 and TRBJ2-3; 12 bases are a match to TRBD2. V shed 0 bases and J 0 bases; nucleotides not matched to a gene: 10. This CDR3 comprises 20 residues. The germline CDR1 and CDR2 sequences are MGHRA and YSYEKL. The CDR3 region is CASSQDPMTSGRLSTDTQYF. Written as DNA, the CDR3 is TGCGCCAGCAGCCAAGATCCTATGACTAGCGGGAGACTTAGCACAGATACGCAGTATTTT.

V usage is TRBV5-1 and J usage is TRBJ1-1, with no clear D. The CDR3 consists of 14 residues. V was clipped by 6 bases and J by 1 base, with 13 bases between them. Germline V gives CDR1 SGHRS, CDR2 YFSETQ. CDR3 bases: TGCGCCAGCACCCCTTCGGGGAAGAACACTGAAGCTTTCTTT. This codes for CASTPSGKNTEAFF.

The rearrangement joins TRBV20-1 to TRBJ2-5; 14 bases map to TRBD2. V lost 6 bases, J lost 5 bases, and 11 bases stayed unmatched. CDR1 DFQATT and CDR2 SNEGSKA come from the germline V gene (reference sequence). The CDR3 loop spans 16 amino acids. CDR3 region: CSAGTSGSGAGETQYF. CDR3 nucleotides: TGCAGTGCGGGGACTAGCGGGAGTGGGGCCGGGGAGACCCAGTACTTC.

There are a few counts of this clonotype. V and J are TRBV3-1 and TRBJ2-1, with D perhaps matching TRBD1 or TRBD2 (6 bases each). The CDR3 is made up of 14 amino acids. CDR1 and CDR2 from the germline V gene are LGHDT and YNNKEL (reference sequence). Trimming removed 8 bases from V and 10 bases from J, with 21 bases in between. In nucleotides, the CDR3 is TGTGCCAGCTCACGGGGGCGCTTCTCGGGAGAGCAGTTCTTC. Amino acids: CASSRGRFSGEQFF.

The CDR3 DNA is TGTGCCACCAGTGACTCGGGACTAGTCCGTAGTGAGCAGTTCTTC. Translation gives CATSDSGLVRSEQFF. The chain uses TRBV24-1 and TRBJ2-1; 8 bases are shared with TRBD2. CDR3 length equals 15 residues. V lost 4 bases to trimming and J lost 9 bases; unmatched junction nucleotides: 10. Germline V lookup: CDR1 KGHDR, CDR2 SFDVKD.

The chain recombines TRBV10-3 with TRBJ2-6; weak D call: TRBD2 (6 bases). V lost 7 bases and J lost 0, with 13 bases in between. The CDR3 covers 16 residues. Germline CDR1 is ENHRY and CDR2 is SYGVKD. CDR3 residues: CAIMRGRSSGANVLTF. In nucleotides, the CDR3 is TGTGCCATCATGCGGGGTCGAAGCTCTGGGGCCAACGTCCTGACTTTC.

DNA of the CDR3: TGCAGTGCTAGAGAGACAATCAATGAGCAGTTCTTC. It translates to CSARETINEQFF. The chain is built from TRBV20-1 and TRBJ2-1; no firm D call. The ends were cut back, 0 bases at V and 6 bases at J, with 6 bases in the middle. Germline V gene data show CDR1 as DFQATT and CDR2 as SNEGSKA (reference sequence). CDR3 length: 12 amino acids.

This clonotype was detected ten times or more. The chain joins TRBV5-1 to TRBJ1-1; D is possibly TRBD1 (6 bases). The germline CDR1 and CDR2 sequences are SGHRS and YFSETQ. This CDR3 contains 15 residues. The germline V and J ends were trimmed by 4 bases and 3 bases, with 16 bases remaining between them. The chain's CDR3 is CASSIVGGWDTEAFF. DNA of the CDR3: TGCGCCAGCAGCATTGTCGGGGGCTGGGACACTGAAGCTTTCTTT.

This clonotype was seen more than once but under ten times. J is TRBJ2-7 and V is TRBV11-3, with D possibly being TRBD1 (6 bases). Trimming took 8 bases from V and 3 from J, leaving 14 bases between them. Germline V CDR1 and CDR2: SGHNT, YENEEA. The CDR3 loop spans 13 amino acids. The CDR3: CASGINRDYEQYV. The DNA of the CDR3 is TGTGCCAGCGGAATCAACAGGGACTACGAGCAGTACGTC.

The chain couples TRBV3-1 to TRBJ2-5; unclear D gene. The V end lost 2 bases, the J end lost 0 bases, and 10 bases lay between the germline ends. This CDR3 has 15 amino acids. Looked up from germline, CDR1 is LGHDT and CDR2 is YNNKEL (reference sequence). As DNA, the CDR3 is TGTGCCAGCAGCCAAAGGGCAGCGTACCAAGAGACCCAGTACTTC. Protein sequence: CASSQRAAYQETQYF.

This clonotype was picked up a small number of times. The chain has TRBV10-3 and TRBJ2-1, with 8 bases lining up with TRBD2. After removal of 5 bases from V and 6 bases from J, the junction contained 6 bases not matched to a gene. Germline CDR1 is ENHRY and CDR2 is SYGVKD. The CDR3 has 14 residues. The CDR3 DNA is TGTGCCATCAGTCGGGAACTAGCGGTCAATGAGCAGTTCTTC. Translated, it gives CAISRELAVNEQFF.

This chain uses TRBV6-1 with TRBJ2-7; D possibly corresponds to TRBD2 (6 bases). V was trimmed by 4 bases and J by 0 bases, leaving 10 bases between them. Germline-derived CDR1 and CDR2 are MNHNS and SASEGT. The CDR3 length is 14 residues. CDR3 amino acids: CASSVRDSSYEQYF. CDR3 DNA sequence: TGTGCCAGCAGTGTCCGGGACTCCTCCTACGAGCAGTACTTC.

This clonotype was detected only a few times. DNA of the CDR3: TGCAGTGCTAGAGAAGGCCGGCTCCAAGAGACCCAGTACTTC. Translation: CSAREGRLQETQYF. The chain combines TRBV20-1 with TRBJ2-5; D is undetermined. The CDR3 is 14 amino acids. CDR1 DFQATT and CDR2 SNEGSKA come from the germline V gene (reference sequence). Trimming shortened V by 0 bases and J by 1 base, and 9 bases separated the two germline ends.

This chain's CDR3 is CASTYSGGASGRLDEQFF. CDR3 sequence (DNA): TGTGCCAGCACCTACTCTGGGGGGGCTAGCGGGAGGTTAGATGAGCAGTTCTTC. J is TRBJ2-1 and V is TRBV6-2 or TRBV6-3, with TRBD2 matching over 11 bases. The germline V gene has CDR1 MNHEY and CDR2 SVGEGT. V trimming: 7 bases; J trimming: 8 bases; junction bases outside the gene matches: 19. The CDR3 totals 18 residues.